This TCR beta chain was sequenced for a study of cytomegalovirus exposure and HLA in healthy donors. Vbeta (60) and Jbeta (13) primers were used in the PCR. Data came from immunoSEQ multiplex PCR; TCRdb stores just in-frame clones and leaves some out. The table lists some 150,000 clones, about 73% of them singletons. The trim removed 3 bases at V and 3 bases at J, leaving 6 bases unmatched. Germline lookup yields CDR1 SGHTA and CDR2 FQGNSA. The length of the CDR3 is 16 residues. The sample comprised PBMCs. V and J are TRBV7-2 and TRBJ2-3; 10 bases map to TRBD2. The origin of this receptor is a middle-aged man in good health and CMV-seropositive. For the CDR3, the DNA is TGTGCCAGCAGCTTCAGCGGGAGGGCCCGGACAGATACGCAGTATTTT. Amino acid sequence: CASSFSGRARTDTQYF. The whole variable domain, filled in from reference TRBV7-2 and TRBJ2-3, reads GAGVSQSPSNKVTEKGKDVELRCDPISGHTALYWYRQSLGQGLEFLIYFQGNSAPDKSGLPSDRFSAERTGGSVSTLTIQRTQQEDSAVYLCASSFSGRARTDTQYFGPGTRLTVL.